This record concerns one T cell receptor beta chain sequence. Antigen unknown. Newly diagnosed hyperthyroidism, duration under 2 months, in patients aged 18 to 65. Cells are PBMCs isolated from roughly 9.2 ml of fresh blood. This sample is drawn from a study of T cells in Graves' hyperthyroidism and ophthalmopathy. Study results and caveats: The model's output predicted ophthalmopathy at a median of 6.5 months prior to onset. Appearing also in blood were most of the thyroid clonotypes expanded above 0.001.

This CDR3 region has 15 residues. Germline CDR1 and CDR2: LNHDA and SQIVND (reference sequence). The V gene lost 3 bases and the J gene lost 2 bases, with 13 bases spanning the gap. Researchers took RNA transcripts and amplified the TCR beta CDR3 regions from them. First-round RT-PCR targeting the TCR CDR3 was performed with the HTBI primer set. One entry per CDR3 protein, called by TCRdb with MiXCR from the multiplex PCR reads. The sample yields nearly 750,000 distinct CDR3 sequences, around a third seen once. Sequencing input: blood. This TCR derives from a middle-aged woman with Graves' hyperthyroidism. This chain links TRBV19 with TRBJ1-1; D not certain. CDR3 nucleotide sequence: TGTGCCAGTAGTATGGTGGAGAGACAAAACACTGAAGCTTTCTTT. The encoded protein is CASSMVERQNTEAFF.